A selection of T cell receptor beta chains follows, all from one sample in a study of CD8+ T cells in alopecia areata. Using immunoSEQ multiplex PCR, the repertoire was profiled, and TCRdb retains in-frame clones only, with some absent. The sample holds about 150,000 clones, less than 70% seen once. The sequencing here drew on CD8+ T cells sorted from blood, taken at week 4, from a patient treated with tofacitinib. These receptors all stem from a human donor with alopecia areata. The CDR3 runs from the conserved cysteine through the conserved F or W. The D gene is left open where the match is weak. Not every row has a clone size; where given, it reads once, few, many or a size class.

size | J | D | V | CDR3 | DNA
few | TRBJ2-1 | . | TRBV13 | CASSPRGTLGNEQFF | TGTGCCAGCAGCCCCCGGGGGACCTTAGGCAATGAGCAGTTCTTC
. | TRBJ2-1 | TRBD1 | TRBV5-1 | CASSGTGTGAGEQFF | TGCGCCAGCAGCGGAACCGGGACAGGGGCGGGTGAGCAGTTCTTC
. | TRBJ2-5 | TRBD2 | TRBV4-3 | CASSQDWSRSGVSEETQYF | TGCGCCAGCAGCCAAGATTGGAGTAGGAGCGGGGTGTCGGAAGAGACCCAGTACTTC
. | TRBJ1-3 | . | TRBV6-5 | CASSPAAFSGNTIYF | TGTGCCAGCAGTCCTGCGGCCTTCTCTGGAAACACCATATATTTT
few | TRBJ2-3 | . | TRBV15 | CATSRDGPSGEGTDTQYF | TGTGCCACCAGCAGAGATGGCCCGTCCGGAGAGGGCACAGATACGCAGTATTTT
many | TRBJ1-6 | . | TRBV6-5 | CASTEGRAWNSPLHF | TGTGCCAGCACCGAGGGGAGGGCTTGGAATTCACCCCTCCACTTT
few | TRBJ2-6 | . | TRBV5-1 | CASSFLQRPLSGANVLTF | TGCGCCAGCAGCTTCCTACAACGCCCCCTCTCTGGGGCCAACGTCCTGACTTTC
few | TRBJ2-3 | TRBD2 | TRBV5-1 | CASSLKVGLAGSDTQYF | TGCGCCAGCAGCTTGAAAGTGGGGCTAGCGGGGTCAGATACGCAGTATTTT
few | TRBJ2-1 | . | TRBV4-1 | CASSQHPAQGRNEQFF | TGCGCCAGCAGCCAACACCCGGCACAGGGACGGAATGAGCAGTTCTTC
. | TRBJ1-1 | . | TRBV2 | CASRGTLNTEAFF | TGTGCCAGCAGGGGTACCTTGAACACTGAAGCTTTCTTT
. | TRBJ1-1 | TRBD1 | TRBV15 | CATSGFDRENTEAFF | TGTGCCACCAGCGGATTTGACAGGGAGAACACTGAAGCTTTCTTT
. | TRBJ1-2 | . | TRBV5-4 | CASSFTGSDGYTF | TGTGCCAGCAGCTTCACAGGCTCGGATGGCTACACCTTC
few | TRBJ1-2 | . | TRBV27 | CASSPFRVNYGYTF | TGTGCCAGCAGTCCGTTCAGGGTTAACTATGGCTACACCTTC
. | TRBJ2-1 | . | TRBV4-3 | CASSQESRVPYNEQFF | TGCGCCAGCAGCCAAGAATCCAGGGTCCCCTACAATGAGCAGTTCTTC
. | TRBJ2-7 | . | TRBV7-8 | CASSLEPLYEQYF | TGTGCCAGCAGCTTAGAACCTCTCTACGAGCAGTACTTC
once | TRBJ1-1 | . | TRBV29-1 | CSVSSRGGLNTEAFF | TGCAGCGTTTCTTCGCGGGGGGGCTTGAACACTGAAGCTTTCTTT
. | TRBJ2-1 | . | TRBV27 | CASTEGGSYNEQFF | TGTGCCAGTACCGAGGGGGGATCTTACAATGAGCAGTTCTTC
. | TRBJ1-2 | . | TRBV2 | CASRDSRGFNYGYTF | TGTGCCAGCAGGGATAGCAGGGGATTTAACTATGGCTACACCTTC
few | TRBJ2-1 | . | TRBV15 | CATGNGGQDNEQFF | TGTGCCACCGGAAACGGGGGGCAGGACAATGAGCAGTTCTTC
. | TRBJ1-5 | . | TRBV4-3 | CASSPVLNQPQHF | TGCGCCAGCAGCCCTGTTCTGAATCAGCCCCAGCATTTT
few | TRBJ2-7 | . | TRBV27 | CASSNRLVGAEQYF | TGTGCCAGCAGTAATAGACTAGTGGGGGCGGAGCAGTACTTC
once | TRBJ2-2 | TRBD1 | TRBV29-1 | CSVMTGYGGELFF | TGCAGCGTCATGACAGGGTATGGCGGGGAGCTGTTTTTT
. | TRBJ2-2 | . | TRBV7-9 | CASSSPTANTGELFF | TGTGCCAGCAGTTCCCCAACCGCCAACACCGGGGAGCTGTTTTTT
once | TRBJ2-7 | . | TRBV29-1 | CSVTGTGTHEQYF | TGCAGCGTTACCGGGACCGGGACCCACGAGCAGTACTTC
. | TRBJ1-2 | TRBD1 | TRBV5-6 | CASSFPRDREGYTF | TGTGCCAGCAGCTTTCCGCGGGACAGGGAAGGCTACACCTTC
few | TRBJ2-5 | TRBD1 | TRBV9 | CASSVGLVGQGRGETQYF | TGTGCCAGCAGCGTAGGATTAGTAGGACAGGGGAGAGGGGAGACCCAGTACTTC
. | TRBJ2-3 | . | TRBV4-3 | CASSQRPDTQYF | TGCGCCAGCAGCCAACGGCCAGATACGCAGTATTTT
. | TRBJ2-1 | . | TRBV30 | CAWSLLADEQFF | TGTGCCTGGAGTTTGTTGGCCGATGAGCAGTTCTTC
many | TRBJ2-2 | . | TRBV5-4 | CASSLYGTNTGELFF | TGTGCCAGCAGCTTGTACGGCACGAACACCGGGGAGCTGTTTTTT
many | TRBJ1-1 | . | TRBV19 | CASSYGNEAFF | TGTGCCAGTAGTTACGGGAACGAAGCTTTCTTT